Below are 9 T cell receptor beta chains sequenced from a single sample in a study of blood T cell repertoires in COVID-19. Sequencing was performed with immunoSEQ multiplex PCR; in TCRdb, only in-frame clones are kept and a portion is missing. The table lists approximately 110,000 clones, nearly 90% of them singletons, with almost 8.5% in the top ten. Material for sequencing was peripheral blood. These receptors were obtained from a woman in her seventies who had recovered from COVID-19.

This clone showed up just a few times. The junction departs from the called germline gene at one end, perhaps through a read error. The chain employs TRBV6-6 and TRBJ1-5, with 8 bases aligning to TRBD1. From germline, CDR1 is MNHNY and CDR2 SVGAGI (reference sequence). The CDR3 loop spans 14 amino acids. This CDR3 reads CASSYLQGDQPQHF. The CDR3 DNA follows: TGTGCCAGCAGCTACTTACAGGGGGATCAGCCCCAGCATTTT.

V is TRBV7-9 and J is TRBJ2-5; D gene unclear. V gave up 1 base and J gave up 5 bases, with 14 bases separating them. Germline-derived CDR1 and CDR2 are SEHNR and FQNEAQ (reference sequence). This CDR3 spans 15 amino acids. The DNA of the CDR3 is TGTGCCAGCAGCTTAGTACTACCAGTCGCGGAGACCCAGTACTTC. Protein: CASSLVLPVAETQYF.

This clone has only one observation. The chain combines TRBV20-1 with TRBJ2-7, with 9 bases that match TRBD2. With 3 bases clipped from V and 9 bases from J, the junction kept 9 bases outside the gene matches. CDR3 size: 13 residues. CDR1 and CDR2 from the germline V gene are DFQATT and SNEGSKA (reference sequence). The CDR3 DNA reads as TGCAGTGCTAGTTTACAGCGGGAGGTTCGGCAGTACTTC. This sequence encodes CSASLQREVRQYF.

The chain is built from TRBV7-2 and TRBJ2-5; weak D call: TRBD2 (5 bases). V lost 5 bases to trimming and J lost 5 bases, with 9 bases between them. The germline V gene encodes CDR1 SGHTA and CDR2 FQGNSA. This CDR3 region has 12 residues. The CDR3 DNA reads TGTGCCAGCAGCCCTCCGGGGGAGACCCAGTACTTC. Amino acid sequence: CASSPPGETQYF.

CDR3 coding DNA: TGCGCCAGCAGCCCCAACGAGGCCCGAGGGTCGCCCCAGCATTTT. Amino acids: CASSPNEARGSPQHF. The chain is built from TRBV4-1 and TRBJ1-5; D not resolved. CDR3 length equals 15 residues. Germline CDR1 MGHRA, CDR2 YSYEKL. V was trimmed by 4 bases and J by 9 bases, leaving 19 bases between them.

The CDR3 nucleotides are TGTGCCAGCACAGGCTTCTACGAGCAGTACTTC. It specifies CASTGFYEQYF. The V gene is TRBV5-8, the J gene TRBJ2-7; D remains ambiguous. Germline V gives CDR1 SGHTS, CDR2 YDEGEE. This CDR3 is built from 11 residues. V gave up 6 bases and J gave up 3 bases, with 7 bases separating them.

This clone appeared a few times. This chain joins TRBV7-9 and TRBJ1-6, with no clear D. From germline, CDR1 is SEHNR and CDR2 FQNEAQ (reference sequence). V was clipped by 7 bases and J by 7 bases, with 14 bases between them. The CDR3 has 14 residues. CDR3 nucleotides: TGTGCCAGCATTTCGGACGGGGTAAATTCACCCCTCCACTTT. As protein: CASISDGVNSPLHF.

The chain links TRBV11-2 to TRBJ2-2; D gene ambiguous. The germline CDR1 and CDR2 sequences are SGHAT and FQNNGV. CDR3 length: 13 amino acids. V lost 5 bases and J lost 2, with 6 bases in between. The CDR3 DNA is TGTGCCAGCAGCCGTACTAACACCGGGGAGCTGTTTTTT. Amino acids: CASSRTNTGELFF.

The gene calls are TRBV9 and TRBJ2-7, with 8 bases aligning to TRBD2. The CDR3 covers 15 residues. Germline trimming cut 0 bases from V and 7 bases from J; bases unmatched to any gene: 9. Per germline, CDR1 SGDLS and CDR2 YYNGEE. The CDR3 is CASSVGAGGSEEQYF. The DNA for the CDR3 is TGTGCCAGCAGCGTAGGGGCGGGAGGATCTGAAGAGCAGTACTTC.